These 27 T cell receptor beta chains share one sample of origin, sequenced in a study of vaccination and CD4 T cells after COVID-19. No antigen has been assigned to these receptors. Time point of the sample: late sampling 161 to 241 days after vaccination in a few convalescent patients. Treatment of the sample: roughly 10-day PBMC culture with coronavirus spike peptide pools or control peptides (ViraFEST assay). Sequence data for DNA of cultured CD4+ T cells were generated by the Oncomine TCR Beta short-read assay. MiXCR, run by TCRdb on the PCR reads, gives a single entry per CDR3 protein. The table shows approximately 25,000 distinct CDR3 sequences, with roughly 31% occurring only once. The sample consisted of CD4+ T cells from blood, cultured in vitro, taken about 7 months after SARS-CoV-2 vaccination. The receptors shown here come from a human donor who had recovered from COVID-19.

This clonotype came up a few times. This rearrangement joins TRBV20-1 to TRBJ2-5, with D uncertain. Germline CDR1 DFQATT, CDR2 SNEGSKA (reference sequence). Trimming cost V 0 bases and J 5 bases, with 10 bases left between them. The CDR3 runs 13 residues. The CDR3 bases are TGCAGTGCTAGAGATCTGGTAGTTGAGACCCAGTACTTC. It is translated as CSARDLVVETQYF.

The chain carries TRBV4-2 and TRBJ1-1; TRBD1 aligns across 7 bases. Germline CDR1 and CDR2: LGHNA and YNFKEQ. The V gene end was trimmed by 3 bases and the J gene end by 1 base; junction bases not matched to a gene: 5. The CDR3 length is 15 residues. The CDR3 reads CASSHPGTANTEAFF. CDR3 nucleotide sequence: TGTGCCAGCAGCCACCCAGGGACAGCGAACACTGAAGCTTTCTTT.

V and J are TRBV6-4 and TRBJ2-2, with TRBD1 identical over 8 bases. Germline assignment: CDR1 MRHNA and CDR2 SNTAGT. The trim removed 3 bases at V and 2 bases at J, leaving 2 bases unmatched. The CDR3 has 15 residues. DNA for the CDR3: TGTGCCAGCAGTGAAGGACAGGGAAACACCGGGGAGCTGTTTTTT. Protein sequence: CASSEGQGNTGELFF.

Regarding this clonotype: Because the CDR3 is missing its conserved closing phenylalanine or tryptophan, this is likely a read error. As DNA, the CDR3 is TGTGCCACCAGCAGAGTTGGCTACGAGCAGTACTCC. Encoded protein: CATSRVGYEQYS. The J gene is TRBJ2-7, the V gene TRBV15, with D uncertain. Germline-derived CDR1 and CDR2 are LNHNV and YYDKDF (reference sequence). This CDR3 comprises 12 residues. V was clipped by 1 base and J by 3 bases, with 4 bases between them.

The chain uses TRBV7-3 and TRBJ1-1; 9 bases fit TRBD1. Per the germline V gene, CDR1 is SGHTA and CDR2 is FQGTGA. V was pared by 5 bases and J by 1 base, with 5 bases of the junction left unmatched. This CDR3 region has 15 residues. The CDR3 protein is CASSATGGKNTEAFF. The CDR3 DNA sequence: TGTGCCAGCAGCGCGACAGGGGGGAAGAACACTGAAGCTTTCTTT.

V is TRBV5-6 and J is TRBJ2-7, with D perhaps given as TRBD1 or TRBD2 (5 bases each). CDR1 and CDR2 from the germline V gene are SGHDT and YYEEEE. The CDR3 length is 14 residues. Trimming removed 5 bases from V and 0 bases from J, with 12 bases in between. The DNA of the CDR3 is TGTGCCAGCAGAGACCGGGGCTTCTCCTACGAGCAGTACTTC. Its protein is CASRDRGFSYEQYF. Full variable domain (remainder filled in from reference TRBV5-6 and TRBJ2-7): DAGVTQSPTHLIKTRGQQVTLRCSPKSGHDTVSWYQQALGQGPQFIFQYYEEEERQRGNFPDRFSGHQFPNYSSELNVNALLLGDSALYLCASRDRGFSYEQYFGPGTRLTVT.

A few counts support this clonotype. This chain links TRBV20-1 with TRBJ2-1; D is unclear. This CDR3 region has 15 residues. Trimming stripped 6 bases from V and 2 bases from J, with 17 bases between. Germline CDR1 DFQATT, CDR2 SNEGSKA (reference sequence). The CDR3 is CSARTVQAPYNEQFF. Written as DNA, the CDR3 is TGCAGTGCAAGAACCGTTCAAGCTCCCTACAATGAGCAGTTCTTC.

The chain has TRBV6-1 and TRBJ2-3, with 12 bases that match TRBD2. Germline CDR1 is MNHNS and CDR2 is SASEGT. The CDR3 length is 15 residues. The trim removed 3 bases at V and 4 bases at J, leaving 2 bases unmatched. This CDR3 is CASSDLAGGPDTQYF. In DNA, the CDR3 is TGTGCCAGCAGTGACCTAGCGGGAGGGCCAGATACGCAGTATTTT.

The chain's CDR3 is CSARLAGISYEQYF. Here the CDR3 DNA reads TGCAGTGCGCGACTAGCGGGTATCTCCTACGAGCAGTACTTC. The chain carries TRBV20-1 and TRBJ2-7, with 10 bases identical to TRBD2. V was pared by 6 bases and J by 0 bases, with 5 bases of the junction left unmatched. This CDR3 comprises 14 residues. Germline-derived CDR1 and CDR2 are DFQATT and SNEGSKA (reference sequence).

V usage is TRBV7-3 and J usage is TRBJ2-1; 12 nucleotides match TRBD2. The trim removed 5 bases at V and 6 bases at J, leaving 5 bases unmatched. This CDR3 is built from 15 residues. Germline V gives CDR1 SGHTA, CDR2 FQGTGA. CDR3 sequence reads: CASSPGLAGSNEQFF. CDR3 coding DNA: TGTGCCAGCAGCCCAGGACTAGCGGGATCCAATGAGCAGTTCTTC.

The CDR3 nucleotides are TGCAGTGCTAGGGCTAGCGGGAGAACGGGTACGCAGTATTTT. Its translation is CSARASGRTGTQYF. The chain is built from TRBV20-1 and TRBJ2-3, with 10 bases that match TRBD2. The length of the CDR3 is 14 residues. From germline, CDR1 is DFQATT and CDR2 SNEGSKA (reference sequence). With V trimmed by 3 bases and J by 8 bases, 8 bases remained unmatched.

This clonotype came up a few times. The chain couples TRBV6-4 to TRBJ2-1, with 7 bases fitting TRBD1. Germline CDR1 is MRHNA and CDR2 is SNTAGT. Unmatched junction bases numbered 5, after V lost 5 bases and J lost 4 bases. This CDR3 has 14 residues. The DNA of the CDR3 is TGTGCCAGCAGTCGGGACAGTCTTTACAATGAGCAGTTCTTC. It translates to CASSRDSLYNEQFF.

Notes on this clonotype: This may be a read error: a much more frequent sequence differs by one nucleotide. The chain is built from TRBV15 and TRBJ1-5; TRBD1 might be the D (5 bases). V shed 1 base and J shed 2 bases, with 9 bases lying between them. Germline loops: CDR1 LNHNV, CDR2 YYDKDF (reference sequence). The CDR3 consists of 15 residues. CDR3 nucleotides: TGTGCCACCAGCAGAGCCGGCAGGGGCAATCAGCCCCAGCATTTT. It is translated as CATSRAGRGNQPQHF.

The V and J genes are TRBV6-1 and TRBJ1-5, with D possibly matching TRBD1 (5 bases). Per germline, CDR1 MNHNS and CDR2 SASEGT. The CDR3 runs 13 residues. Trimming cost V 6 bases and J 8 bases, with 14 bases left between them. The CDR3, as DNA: TGTGCCAGCAGCCGGACCAGGGCGGAGCCCCAGCATTTT. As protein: CASSRTRAEPQHF.

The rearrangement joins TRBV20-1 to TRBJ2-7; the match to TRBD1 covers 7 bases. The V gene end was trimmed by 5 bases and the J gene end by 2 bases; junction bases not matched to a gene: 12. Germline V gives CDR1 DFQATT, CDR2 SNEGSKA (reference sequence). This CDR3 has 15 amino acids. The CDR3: CSASPAGTVTYEQYF. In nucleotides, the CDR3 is TGCAGTGCTTCTCCCGCCGGGACAGTAACCTACGAGCAGTACTTC.

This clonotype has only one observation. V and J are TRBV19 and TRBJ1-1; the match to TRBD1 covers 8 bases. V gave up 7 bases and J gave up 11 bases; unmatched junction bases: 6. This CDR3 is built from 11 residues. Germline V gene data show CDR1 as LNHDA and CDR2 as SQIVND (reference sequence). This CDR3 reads CASKSRDRAFF. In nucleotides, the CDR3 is TGTGCCAGTAAAAGCCGGGACAGGGCTTTCTTT.

CDR3 loop: CASSLDWIYEQYF. CDR3 nucleotides: TGTGCCAGCAGCTTAGATTGGATTTACGAGCAGTACTTC. The V gene is TRBV7-2, the J gene TRBJ2-7; no firm D call. V lost 1 base and J lost 4, with 8 bases in between. The V gene's germline CDR1 is SGHTA and CDR2 FQGNSA. This CDR3 contains 13 residues.

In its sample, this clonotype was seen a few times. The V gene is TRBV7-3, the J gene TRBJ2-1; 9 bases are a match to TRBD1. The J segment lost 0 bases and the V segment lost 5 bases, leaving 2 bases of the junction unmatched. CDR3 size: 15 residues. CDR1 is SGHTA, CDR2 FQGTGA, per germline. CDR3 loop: CASSADRGSYNEQFF. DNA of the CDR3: TGTGCCAGCAGCGCGGACAGGGGCTCCTACAATGAGCAGTTCTTC.

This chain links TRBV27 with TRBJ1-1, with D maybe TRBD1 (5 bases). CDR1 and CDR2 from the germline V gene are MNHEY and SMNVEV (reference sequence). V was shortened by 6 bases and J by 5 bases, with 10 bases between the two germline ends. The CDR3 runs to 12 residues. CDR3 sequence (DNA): TGTGCCAGCAGGGGGGGGGAAACTGAAGCTTTCTTT. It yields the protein CASRGGETEAFF.

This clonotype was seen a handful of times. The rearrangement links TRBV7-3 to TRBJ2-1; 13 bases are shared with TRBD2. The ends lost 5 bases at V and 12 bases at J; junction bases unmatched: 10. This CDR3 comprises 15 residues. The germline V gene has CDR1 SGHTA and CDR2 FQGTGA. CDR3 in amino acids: CASSPGTSGVVRQFF. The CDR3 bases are TGTGCCAGCAGCCCCGGGACTAGCGGGGTGGTAAGGCAGTTCTTC.

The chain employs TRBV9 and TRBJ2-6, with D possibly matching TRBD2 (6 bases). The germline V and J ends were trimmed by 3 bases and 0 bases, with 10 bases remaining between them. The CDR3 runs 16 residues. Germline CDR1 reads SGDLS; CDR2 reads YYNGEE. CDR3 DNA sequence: TGTGCCAGCAGCGCGGTGGGAGGCTCTGGGGCCAACGTCCTGACTTTC. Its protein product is CASSAVGGSGANVLTF.

CDR3 bases: TGCAGTGCTAGAGTAGGAGGAAGCTTCTACAATGAGCAGTTCTTC. Protein sequence: CSARVGGSFYNEQFF. The genes are TRBV20-1 and TRBJ2-1, with a weak D call TRBD2 (5 bases). V was trimmed by 1 base and J by 3 bases, leaving 13 bases between them. This CDR3 has 15 amino acids. CDR1 is DFQATT, CDR2 SNEGSKA, per germline (reference sequence).

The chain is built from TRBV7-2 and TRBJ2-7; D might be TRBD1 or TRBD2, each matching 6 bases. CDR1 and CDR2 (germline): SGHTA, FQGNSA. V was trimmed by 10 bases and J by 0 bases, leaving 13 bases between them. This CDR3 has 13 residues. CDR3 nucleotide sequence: TGTACCACAGGGGCGGGGAACTCCTACGAGCAGTACTTC. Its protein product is CTTGAGNSYEQYF.

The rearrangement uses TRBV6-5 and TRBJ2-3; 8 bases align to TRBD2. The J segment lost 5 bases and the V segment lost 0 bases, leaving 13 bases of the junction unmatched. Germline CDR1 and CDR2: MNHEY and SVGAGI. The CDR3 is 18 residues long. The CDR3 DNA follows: TGTGCCAGCAGTTACTCAGGTAGTGGCGGGAGGCCAGGAGATACGCAGTATTTT. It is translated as CASSYSGSGGRPGDTQYF.

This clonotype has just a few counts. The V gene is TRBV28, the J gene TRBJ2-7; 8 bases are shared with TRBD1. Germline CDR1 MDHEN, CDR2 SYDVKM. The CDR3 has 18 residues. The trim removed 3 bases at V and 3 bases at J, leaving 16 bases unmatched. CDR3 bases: TGTGCCAGCAGTTTCAACGGACAGGGTCAAGGGAACCGCTACGAGCAGTACTTC. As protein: CASSFNGQGQGNRYEQYF.

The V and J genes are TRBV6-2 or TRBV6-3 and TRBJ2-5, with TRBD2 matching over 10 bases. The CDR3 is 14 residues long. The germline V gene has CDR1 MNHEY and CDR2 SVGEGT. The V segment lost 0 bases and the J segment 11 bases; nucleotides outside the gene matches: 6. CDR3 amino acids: CASSYSAGGREQYF. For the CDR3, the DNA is TGTGCCAGCAGTTACTCAGCGGGAGGGAGAGAGCAGTACTTC.

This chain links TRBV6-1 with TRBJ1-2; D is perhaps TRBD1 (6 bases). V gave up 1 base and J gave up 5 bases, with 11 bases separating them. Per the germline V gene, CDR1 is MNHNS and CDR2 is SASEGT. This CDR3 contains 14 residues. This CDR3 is CASSEDGQTYGYTF. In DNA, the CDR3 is TGTGCCAGCAGTGAAGACGGACAGACATATGGCTACACCTTC.